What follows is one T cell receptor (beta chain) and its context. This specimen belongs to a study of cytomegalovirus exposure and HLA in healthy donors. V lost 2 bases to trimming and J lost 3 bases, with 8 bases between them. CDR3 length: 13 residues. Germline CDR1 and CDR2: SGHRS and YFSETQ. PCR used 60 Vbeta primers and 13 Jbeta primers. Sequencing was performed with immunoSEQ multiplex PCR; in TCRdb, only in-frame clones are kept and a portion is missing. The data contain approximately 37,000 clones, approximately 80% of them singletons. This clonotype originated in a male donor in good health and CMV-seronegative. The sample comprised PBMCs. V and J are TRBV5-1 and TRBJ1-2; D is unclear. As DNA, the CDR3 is TGCGCCAGCAGCTTTGTCGGGGACTATGGCTACACCTTC. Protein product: CASSFVGDYGYTF.